This T cell receptor beta chain was retrieved from a study of long-term antiretroviral therapy in people with HIV. Study-level background: Earliest sampling preceded the 2015 immediate-ART recommendation by about a decade. Study results and caveats: Regardless of time point, clones expanded before ART dominated the repertoire. Comparison with controls showed narrower CDR3 length ranges in HIV repertoires.

The libraries were made with immunoSEQ v3.0 at survey level. The method was immunoSEQ multiplex PCR; TCRdb's version includes in-frame clones alone and lacks a portion of them. The table lists 20,000 to 30,000 clones, 70% to 85% of them singletons. This clone appeared once. No antigen is known for it. CDR3 size: 15 residues. V was cut by 0 bases and J by 2 bases, with 10 bases left in between. Per the germline V gene, CDR1 is MNHNY and CDR2 is SVGAGI (reference sequence). A minimum of one pre-ART and two post-ART PBMC samples existed for each donor. The chain carries TRBV6-6 and TRBJ1-2; no reliable D call. The sequence was collected from a woman between 40 and 50 years old with HIV. The material sequenced was unsorted PBMCs, taken 1.2 years after starting antiretroviral therapy. This CDR3 is CASSYSTAVNYGYTF. The CDR3 DNA is TGTGCCAGCAGTTACTCGACGGCAGTCAACTATGGCTACACCTTC.